This T cell receptor (beta chain) was recorded in a study of cytomegalovirus exposure and HLA in healthy donors (dated by TCRdb to 2016 to 2017). Some background on the complete study: The roughly 700 repertoires of the first cohort and the 95 to 150 validation repertoires were produced on the same platform, according to a later analysis. In addition to the first cohort of 666 subjects, a separate validation cohort of 120 different subjects was used. The study aimed to test whether signatures of past pathogen exposure could be identified by cataloging public T cell receptors. High-throughput TCR immunosequencing, statistical association of individual TCRs with disease status, and machine learning were combined to predict cytomegalovirus infection status. What the work shows at the level of the full study, not this receptor alone: In vitro tests confirmed that a few of the cytomegalovirus-associated TCR beta chains recognize cytomegalovirus antigens. The authors suggested that the approach could potentially be extended to other disease states and immunological phenotypes. In a later analysis, TCRs clustered in the first cohort were found to also tend to co-occur in the roughly 130 validation repertoires, with around 94% of cluster scores above 0. Most TCR sequences were seen in very few donors, while some public TCRs were found in many individuals. A total of about 180 TCR beta chains were listed by the study as associated with cytomegalovirus. All 120 or so repertoires were used to score co-occurrence in the validation cohort in a later analysis, because that analysis had no HLA typing for the cohort. The classifier was reported to diagnose cytomegalovirus status with high specificity and sensitivity in both the original and validation cohorts.

To prepare the library, the immunoSEQ multiplex PCR assay was applied. As for how the authors treated the data: To diagnose cytomegalovirus status from the catalog of TCR beta chain sequences, a statistical classification framework was built. What TCRdb holds here is the immuneACCESS table cut down to in-frame rearrangements. Part of the clones is not present; checked against another copy, under half of the missing clones reflect an unresolved V gene, and the others are unexplained. D and trimming were read from the DNA, whereas the V and J calls and clone size are those reported in that table. Present in this sample are approximately 120,000 clones, 88% of which were seen just once. Together, the top ten hold 2% to 2.5% of the sample. Donors formed part of the validation cohort, which comprised fewer than 150 subjects and was distinct from the first cohort of several hundred subjects. As encoded in the germline V gene (reference sequence), CDR1 is SEHNR while CDR2 is FQNEAQ. Trimmed from V: 3 bases; trimmed from J: 3 bases; junction bases lacking a gene match: 2. The CDR3 holds 15 amino acids from the cysteine to the phenylalanine. Kept here is only the CDR3 DNA, which spans 45 bases and is read in frame from base 1.

This clone was detected once. Its antigen is unknown. No qualities accompany the bases; no much larger clone lies one base away. Sequencing was done on a sample of PBMCs. This chain joins TRBV7-9 to TRBJ2-3, and TRBD2 matches 11 of the central bases. The receptor was isolated from a woman between 18 and 30 years old in good health and CMV-seronegative. CDR3 region: CASSFVAGGTDTQYF. The bases read TGTGCCAGCAGCTTCGTAGCGGGGGGGACAGATACGCAGTATTTT.